The next 3 T cell receptor beta chains were all read from a single sample in a study of response to subunit inactivated influenza vaccine. MiXCR was run by TCRdb on the RT-PCR reads, yielding one entry per CDR3 protein. In the table there are around 530,000 distinct CDR3 sequences, about 11% of which are singletons. The sample was PBMCs from blood, taken on the day of vaccination. These receptors were taken from a man aged 50-59 years who received an inactivated influenza vaccine.

This clonotype turned up a few times. The genes are TRBV7-2 and TRBJ2-1, with 12 bases that match TRBD1. The V and J ends lost 4 bases and 7 bases, in that order; junction bases with no gene match: 8. Germline V CDR1 and CDR2: SGHTA, FQGNSA. The CDR3 totals 16 residues. The CDR3 protein is CASSSSGTGGWNEQFF. The CDR3 DNA sequence: TGTGCCAGCAGCTCGTCCGGGACAGGGGGCTGGAATGAGCAGTTCTTC.

This clonotype was observed a few times. The gene calls are TRBV28 and TRBJ2-1; weak D call: TRBD1 (6 bases). The CDR3 has 13 amino acids. Germline loops: CDR1 MDHEN, CDR2 SYDVKM. V was clipped by 9 bases and J by 0 bases, with 9 bases between them. The CDR3 reads CASGTSSYNEQFF. The CDR3 DNA reads as TGTGCCAGTGGGACAAGCTCCTACAATGAGCAGTTCTTC.

This clonotype was observed a few times. The chain has TRBV11-2 and TRBJ2-7; possibly TRBD1 or TRBD2 for D (5 bases each). The germline V and J ends were trimmed by 0 bases and 6 bases, with 9 bases remaining between them. Germline CDR1 is SGHAT and CDR2 is FQNNGV. This CDR3 comprises 13 residues. The CDR3 DNA reads TGTGCCAGCAGCTTAGAAACCGGGGCCGAGCAGTACTTC. Its protein is CASSLETGAEQYF. Combining the CDR3 with reference TRBV11-2 and TRBJ2-7 gives the whole variable domain EAGVAQSPRYKIIEKRQSVAFWCNPISGHATLYWYQQILGQGPKLLIQFQNNGVVDDSQLPKDRFSAERLKGVDSTLKIQPAKLEDSAVYLCASSLETGAEQYFGPGTRLTVT.